These T cell receptor beta chains were read from a single sample in a study of a mutant IDH1 vaccine in newly diagnosed glioma. Clones were read by immunoSEQ multiplex PCR, and TCRdb kept only the in-frame ones, dropping some. The repertoire consists of some 50,000 clones, with approximately 88% occurring once and the leading ten covering around 4%. Antigen specificity for these receptors is unknown. This specimen was PBMCs, taken from a glioma patient whose treatment included an IDH1 peptide vaccine. The receptors come from a woman in her twenties or thirties with glioma. Some clones in this sample may be carry-over from other donors' samples. Each CDR3 is given with its conserved first and last residue. The D gene is left open where the match is weak. The size of a clone is reported for some rows only, either as once, few or many, or as a class for expanded clones.

clone size: .
J gene: TRBJ2-7
V gene: TRBV13
D gene: .
CDR3 protein: CASSSTGSSYEQYF
CDR3 DNA: TGTGCCAGCAGCTCCACGGGTAGCTCCTACGAGCAGTACTTC

clone size: once
J gene: TRBJ1-3
V gene: TRBV30
D gene: TRBD1
CDR3 protein: CAWGTAKITWTGNTIYF
CDR3 DNA: TGTGCCTGGGGGACAGCGAAGATCACTTGGACTGGAAACACCATATATTTT

clone size: .
J gene: TRBJ2-1
V gene: TRBV27
D gene: TRBD2
CDR3 protein: CASSLNIAGVGDEQFF
CDR3 DNA: TGTGCCAGCAGTTTGAATATAGCGGGAGTTGGAGATGAGCAGTTCTTC

clone size: .
J gene: TRBJ1-2
V gene: TRBV6-1
D gene: .
CDR3 protein: CASIHWGYGYTF
CDR3 DNA: TGTGCCAGCATCCATTGGGGGTATGGCTACACCTTC

clone size: once
J gene: TRBJ1-1
V gene: TRBV30
D gene: .
CDR3 protein: CAWSVEGPRAFF
CDR3 DNA: TGTGCCTGGAGTGTAGAGGGGCCGCGGGCTTTCTTT

clone size: .
J gene: TRBJ1-2
V gene: TRBV9
D gene: .
CDR3 protein: CASSRGNSGYTF
CDR3 DNA: TGTGCCAGCAGTCGAGGAAATTCCGGCTACACCTTC

clone size: .
J gene: TRBJ2-5
V gene: TRBV7-9
D gene: .
CDR3 protein: CASSLRTDPGYTQYF
CDR3 DNA: TGTGCCAGCAGCCTCCGGACGGACCCGGGGTATACCCAGTACTTC

clone size: .
J gene: TRBJ2-7
V gene: TRBV30
D gene: TRBD2
CDR3 protein: CAWEQRDPYEQYF
CDR3 DNA: TGTGCCTGGGAGCAGCGGGACCCCTACGAGCAGTACTTC

clone size: .
J gene: TRBJ2-2
V gene: TRBV10-2
D gene: .
CDR3 protein: CASSGGRGRAGELFF
CDR3 DNA: TGCGCCAGCAGCGGTGGGAGGGGGCGCGCAGGGGAGCTGTTTTTT

clone size: once
J gene: TRBJ1-1
V gene: TRBV14
D gene: .
CDR3 protein: CASSHHPGTYEEAEAFF
CDR3 DNA: TGTGCCAGCAGCCACCACCCCGGGACTTACGAGGAGGCTGAAGCTTTCTTT

clone size: .
J gene: TRBJ2-3
V gene: TRBV29-1
D gene: .
CDR3 protein: CSVDWWGRPSTDTQYF
CDR3 DNA: TGCAGCGTTGATTGGTGGGGGCGCCCTAGCACAGATACGCAGTATTTT

clone size: .
J gene: TRBJ2-3
V gene: TRBV25-1
D gene: .
CDR3 protein: CAAVGQTPGDLTDTQYF
CDR3 DNA: TGTGCCGCGGTTGGACAGACCCCTGGGGACCTCACAGATACGCAGTATTTT

clone size: .
J gene: TRBJ2-2
V gene: TRBV27
D gene: .
CDR3 protein: CASSLYSDLTGELFF
CDR3 DNA: TGTGCCAGCAGTTTATACTCGGACCTCACCGGGGAGCTGTTTTTT

clone size: .
J gene: TRBJ2-7
V gene: TRBV9
D gene: .
CDR3 protein: CASSAGDSSYEQYF
CDR3 DNA: TGTGCCAGCAGCGCAGGGGACTCCAGCTACGAGCAGTACTTC

clone size: .
J gene: TRBJ1-2
V gene: TRBV19
D gene: .
CDR3 protein: CASSGQGLDGYTF
CDR3 DNA: TGTGCCAGTAGTGGGCAGGGGCTGGATGGCTACACCTTC

clone size: .
J gene: TRBJ1-5
V gene: TRBV7-8
D gene: .
CDR3 protein: CASSLEGQPQHF
CDR3 DNA: TGTGCCAGCAGCTTAGAGGGTCAGCCCCAGCATTTT

clone size: once
J gene: TRBJ1-5
V gene: TRBV27
D gene: TRBD1
CDR3 protein: CASSPLGTGGVSQPQHF
CDR3 DNA: TGTGCCAGCAGCCCCCTGGGAACAGGGGGCGTGAGTCAGCCCCAGCATTTT

clone size: .
J gene: TRBJ1-2
V gene: TRBV13
D gene: TRBD1
CDR3 protein: CASSLGWGQGAGGYTF
CDR3 DNA: TGTGCCAGCAGCTTAGGCTGGGGGCAGGGGGCTGGGGGCTACACCTTC

clone size: .
J gene: TRBJ1-5
V gene: TRBV5-6
D gene: TRBD1
CDR3 protein: CASSRQGGNQPQHF
CDR3 DNA: TGTGCCAGCAGTCGTCAGGGGGGCAATCAGCCCCAGCATTTT

clone size: few
J gene: TRBJ2-2
V gene: TRBV29-1
D gene: TRBD2
CDR3 protein: CSVARTSPKGGELFF
CDR3 DNA: TGCAGCGTTGCTCGGACTAGCCCCAAGGGGGGGGAGCTGTTTTTT

clone size: .
J gene: TRBJ2-3
V gene: TRBV5-1
D gene: .
CDR3 protein: CASGSGQSSTDTQYF
CDR3 DNA: TGCGCCAGCGGCTCAGGACAGTCTAGCACAGATACGCAGTATTTT

clone size: .
J gene: TRBJ2-7
V gene: TRBV6-7
D gene: TRBD2
CDR3 protein: CGVVAGGYEQYF
CDR3 DNA: TGTGGCGTCGTAGCGGGAGGCTACGAGCAGTACTTC

clone size: few
J gene: TRBJ2-6
V gene: TRBV13
D gene: .
CDR3 protein: CASRVFSGANVLTF
CDR3 DNA: TGTGCCAGCAGGGTTTTCTCTGGGGCCAACGTCCTGACTTTC

clone size: .
J gene: TRBJ2-7
V gene: TRBV5-1
D gene: .
CDR3 protein: CASSLDPGETYEQYF
CDR3 DNA: TGCGCCAGCAGCTTAGATCCCGGGGAAACCTACGAGCAGTACTTC

clone size: few
J gene: TRBJ2-1
V gene: TRBV6-5
D gene: TRBD1
CDR3 protein: CASSYLGQASNEQFF
CDR3 DNA: TGTGCCAGCAGTTATCTGGGACAGGCTAGTAATGAGCAGTTCTTC

clone size: .
J gene: TRBJ1-1
V gene: TRBV5-1
D gene: .
CDR3 protein: CASSLGPATEAFF
CDR3 DNA: TGCGCCAGCAGCTTGGGGCCCGCCACTGAAGCTTTCTTT

clone size: .
J gene: TRBJ2-1
V gene: TRBV27
D gene: .
CDR3 protein: CASSLGRFNNEQFF
CDR3 DNA: TGTGCCAGCAGTTTAGGGCGGTTTAACAATGAGCAGTTCTTC

clone size: .
J gene: TRBJ2-7
V gene: TRBV9
D gene: TRBD2
CDR3 protein: CASSVAPSGAYEQYF
CDR3 DNA: TGTGCCAGCAGCGTAGCGCCTAGCGGGGCCTACGAGCAGTACTTC

clone size: .
J gene: TRBJ2-1
V gene: TRBV19
D gene: TRBD1
CDR3 protein: CASSPTGIGNEQFF
CDR3 DNA: TGTGCCAGTAGTCCGACAGGGATAGGCAATGAGCAGTTCTTC

clone size: .
J gene: TRBJ2-3
V gene: TRBV9
D gene: .
CDR3 protein: CASSLAGNTDTQYF
CDR3 DNA: TGTGCCAGCAGCCTCGCGGGGAACACAGATACGCAGTATTTT

clone size: .
J gene: TRBJ2-5
V gene: TRBV4-2
D gene: TRBD2
CDR3 protein: CASSQETSGNQETQYF
CDR3 DNA: TGTGCCAGCAGCCAAGAGACTAGCGGGAACCAAGAGACCCAGTACTTC

clone size: .
J gene: TRBJ2-1
V gene: TRBV29-1
D gene: .
CDR3 protein: CSVDIQDLNEQFF
CDR3 DNA: TGCAGCGTTGATATACAAGATTTAAATGAGCAGTTCTTC

clone size: .
J gene: TRBJ1-5
V gene: TRBV19
D gene: TRBD1
CDR3 protein: CASSIGGQGRNQPQHF
CDR3 DNA: TGTGCCAGTAGTATAGGCGGACAGGGCCGCAATCAGCCCCAGCATTTT

clone size: .
J gene: TRBJ1-1
V gene: TRBV7-9
D gene: TRBD1
CDR3 protein: CASSLPQGGTEAFF
CDR3 DNA: TGTGCCAGCAGCTTACCCCAGGGGGGGACTGAAGCTTTCTTT

clone size: .
J gene: TRBJ1-4
V gene: TRBV7-8
D gene: .
CDR3 protein: CASSWTDATNEKLFF
CDR3 DNA: TGTGCCAGCAGCTGGACAGATGCAACTAATGAAAAACTGTTTTTT

clone size: .
J gene: TRBJ1-1
V gene: TRBV7-8
D gene: .
CDR3 protein: CASSLSPLLGMNTEAFF
CDR3 DNA: TGTGCCAGCAGCTTATCGCCCCTCCTAGGGATGAACACTGAAGCTTTCTTT

clone size: .
J gene: TRBJ1-1
V gene: TRBV7-9
D gene: .
CDR3 protein: CASSLDLEGHTEAFF
CDR3 DNA: TGTGCCAGCAGCTTAGATTTGGAGGGACACACTGAAGCTTTCTTT

clone size: once
J gene: TRBJ1-1
V gene: TRBV19
D gene: .
CDR3 protein: CASSIGQPNTEAFF
CDR3 DNA: TGTGCCAGTAGTATTGGACAGCCAAACACTGAAGCTTTCTTT

clone size: .
J gene: TRBJ1-4
V gene: TRBV5-6
D gene: .
CDR3 protein: CASSLLFQGATNEKLFF
CDR3 DNA: TGTGCCAGCAGCTTACTCTTTCAAGGAGCAACTAATGAAAAACTGTTTTTT

clone size: .
J gene: TRBJ2-7
V gene: TRBV19
D gene: TRBD2
CDR3 protein: CASSTSGTVNPYEQYF
CDR3 DNA: TGTGCCAGTAGTACCAGCGGGACGGTGAACCCCTACGAGCAGTACTTC